A selection of T cell receptor beta chains follows, all from one sample in a study of blood T cell repertoires in COVID-19. The protocol was immunoSEQ multiplex PCR, while the TCRdb copy is restricted to in-frame clones and leaves out a portion. The data show 120,000 or so clones, with approximately 87% seen just once and approximately 8% held by the top ten. Sequences were obtained from peripheral blood. These receptor sequences come from a man aged 50-60 years with acute or convalescent COVID-19. Both conserved end residues are part of each CDR3. The D gene is left open where the match is weak. Clone size is stated in some rows and not others, as once, few, many or a class when expanded.

D gene | J gene | clone size | V gene | CDR3 DNA | CDR3 protein
NA | TRBJ1-2 | once | TRBV24-1 | TGTGCCACCAGAAAAGACAGGTTGGGTGGCTACACCTTC | CATRKDRLGGYTF
NA | TRBJ2-5 | NA | TRBV5-1 | TGCGCCAGCAGCGAAGGGGGGGGAGTCCAAGAGACCCAGTACTTC | CASSEGGGVQETQYF
NA | TRBJ2-6 | NA | TRBV2 | TGTGCCAGCAGAGGGGATCAACGCGGCTCTGGGGCCAACGTCCTGACTTTC | CASRGDQRGSGANVLTF
NA | TRBJ1-1 | NA | TRBV19 | TGTGCCAGTAGTATAGGACAGCTTGAAGCTTTCTTT | CASSIGQLEAFF
TRBD2 | TRBJ2-3 | NA | TRBV6-1 | TGTGCCAGCAGTGATGGGACTAGCGGGAATTCAGATACGCAGTATTTT | CASSDGTSGNSDTQYF
NA | TRBJ1-2 | NA | TRBV5-1 | TGCGCCAGCAGCTTGGAACCGGACGGGACTGTCTATGGCTACACCTTC | CASSLEPDGTVYGYTF
TRBD2 | TRBJ2-2 | NA | TRBV19 | TGTGCCAGTAGTATGTCTAGCGGGACCCACACCGGGGAGCTGTTTTTT | CASSMSSGTHTGELFF
NA | TRBJ1-1 | NA | TRBV15 | TGTGCCACCAGCAGAGTCTGGGCTCAGAACACTGAAGCTTTCTTT | CATSRVWAQNTEAFF
TRBD2 | TRBJ2-7 | NA | TRBV3-1/TRBV3-2 | TGTGCCAGCAGCCTGGCGGGAGGGAAGTTTTCCTACGAGCAGTACTTC | CASSLAGGKFSYEQYF
NA | TRBJ2-5 | NA | TRBV6-2/TRBV6-3 | TGTGCCAGCAGTTCTGGACTCCTGCAAGAGACCCAGTACTTC | CASSSGLLQETQYF
NA | TRBJ1-1 | NA | TRBV6-5 | TGTGCCAGCAGTAACGCGGGGGTGGGCACTGAAGCTTTCTTT | CASSNAGVGTEAFF
NA | TRBJ1-4 | NA | TRBV5-1 | TGCGCCAGCAGCTTGGCCTCGGCTGACGGGGAAAAACTGTTTTTT | CASSLASADGEKLFF